This T cell receptor (beta chain) was retrieved from a study of shared clonotypes between healthy human individuals. CDR3 size: 15 residues. The V segment lost 7 bases and the J segment 7 bases; nucleotides outside the gene matches: 10. In germline, CDR1 is MNHNY, CDR2 SVGAGI (reference sequence). Data came from immunoSEQ multiplex PCR; TCRdb stores just in-frame clones and leaves some out. In the table there are under 650,000 clones, roughly 95% of which are singletons. The sequence was obtained from a woman under 40 in good health. The chain carries TRBV6-6 and TRBJ2-1, with 10 bases matching TRBD2. Sequenced material: naive CD4+ T cells sorted from blood. As for subset: CD45RA+ positively selected. For the CDR3, the DNA is TGTGCCAGCATTGGGAGCGGGAGGGAAAGGAATGAGCAGTTCTTC. It translates to CASIGSGRERNEQFF.